The subject of this entry is one TCR beta chain. Antigen specificity is unknown. The CDR3 covers 14 residues. Trimming pared 3 bases from V and 0 bases from J, leaving 9 bases between. Germline V gene lookup returns CDR1 MNHEY and CDR2 SMNVEV (reference sequence). What was sequenced on ten immunoSEQ deep assay plates was unsorted PBMC DNA. Assay used: immunoSEQ multiplex PCR; TCRdb lists only in-frame clones, some missing. The profile shows about 480,000 clones, nearly 80% of them singletons. The data originate from a study of shared clonotypes between healthy human individuals. General study findings and limits: Tissue TCR repertoires likely differ from these blood-only repertoires.

This clonotype originated in a woman in her thirties or forties in good health. Some clones in this sample may be carry-over from other donors' samples. Sequenced input: PBMCs. V usage is TRBV27 and J usage is TRBJ2-7; D remains unclear. The CDR3 coding sequence is TGTGCCAGCAGTTTCTCTCATAGCTCCTACGAGCAGTACTTC. Protein: CASSFSHSSYEQYF.